Listed below are T cell receptor beta chains from one sample, sequenced in a study of cytomegalovirus exposure and HLA in healthy donors. Profiled with immunoSEQ multiplex PCR; TCRdb holds only in-frame clones, not every one. The data contain about 160,000 clones, 70% to 80% of them seen just once; the ten biggest clones take up around 2%. Sample: PBMCs. These receptors were obtained from a man between 50 and 59 years old in good health and CMV-seropositive. CDR3s include the opening cysteine and the closing phenylalanine or tryptophan. The D gene is left open where the match is weak. Expanded clones get a size class; other rows say once, few or many, or leave the size out.

TRBV7-9	-	TRBJ1-5	-	TGTGCCAGCAGCTTAGTAGGGGTTGGTCAGCCCCAGCATTTT	CASSLVGVGQPQHF
TRBV29-1	TRBD1	TRBJ1-1	-	TGCAGCGTCAGTGACAGGGGGCTGACTGAAGCTTTCTTT	CSVSDRGLTEAFF
TRBV18	-	TRBJ2-2	-	TGTGCCAGCTCACCGGAGGGGGCTTACGGGACCGGGGAGCTGTTTTTT	CASSPEGAYGTGELFF
TRBV6-1	TRBD1	TRBJ2-5	-	TGTGCCAGCAGTCGGGACAGCATTCAAGAGACCCAGTACTTC	CASSRDSIQETQYF
TRBV4-1	TRBD1	TRBJ2-7	once	TGCGCCAGCAGCCAAGATGTTCTGGGACAGGGATACTACGAGCAGTACTTC	CASSQDVLGQGYYEQYF
TRBV7-8	TRBD1	TRBJ2-5	-	TGTGCCAGCAGCTGGACAGGGGGACAAGAGACCCAGTACTTC	CASSWTGGQETQYF
TRBV5-1	-	TRBJ2-5	-	TGCGCCAGCAGCTTGGCCGGGCAGGGCCAAGAGACCCAGTACTTC	CASSLAGQGQETQYF
TRBV11-3	-	TRBJ2-5	-	TGTGCCAGCAGCCGTCTTTCTCGCTTCGGGGGAAACCAAGAGACCCAGTACTTC	CASSRLSRFGGNQETQYF
TRBV4-1	-	TRBJ2-3	-	TGCGCCAGCAGCCAAGAGATTGGAGCAGGGTTGGGGGATACGCAGTATTTT	CASSQEIGAGLGDTQYF
TRBV5-5	TRBD2	TRBJ2-1	-	TGTGCCAGCAGCAGACGCGGGGGGGCTAGCGACAATGAGCAGTTCTTC	CASSRRGGASDNEQFF
TRBV7-2	TRBD1	TRBJ2-5	-	TGTGCCAGCAGCTTAGGTAACAGGGGAGAGACCCAGTACTTC	CASSLGNRGETQYF
TRBV27	TRBD1	TRBJ2-2	-	TGTGCCAGCAGTACCCAAGGACCGGGACAGGGGGTGACCGGGGAGCTGTTTTTT	CASSTQGPGQGVTGELFF
TRBV9	-	TRBJ2-7	-	TGTGCCAGCAGCGGAACAGGTACCTACGAGCAGTACTTC	CASSGTGTYEQYF
TRBV7-2	TRBD1	TRBJ1-6	once	TGTGCCAGCAGCTTAGAGGGGAGACAGGGGGCCTATTCACCCCTCCACTTT	CASSLEGRQGAYSPLHF
TRBV19	TRBD1	TRBJ1-5	-	TGTGCCAGTAGTTTCCCGGGACAGGGCAATCAGCCCCAGCATTTT	CASSFPGQGNQPQHF
TRBV12-5	-	TRBJ1-1	-	TGTGCTAGTGGTTTGCTCTCTGAAGCTTTCTTT	CASGLLSEAFF
TRBV30	-	TRBJ1-2	-	TGTGCCTGGAGTGGTACAGGTTCAGCTAACTATGGCTACACCTTC	CAWSGTGSANYGYTF
TRBV9	TRBD1	TRBJ2-1	-	TGTGCCAGCAGCGTGGGACAGGGGATCAATGAGCAGTTCTTC	CASSVGQGINEQFF
TRBV10-3	TRBD1	TRBJ1-5	-	TGTGCCATCAGTTGGACAGGGGGAGAACAGCCCCAGCATTTT	CAISWTGGEQPQHF
TRBV7-2	-	TRBJ1-1	-	TGTGCCAGCAGACCCGTGGGGGGGAGGGACACTGAAGCTTTCTTT	CASRPVGGRDTEAFF
TRBV4-3	-	TRBJ1-1	-	TGCGCCAGCAGCCATCGGTTGGGGACACTGAACACTGAAGCTTTCTTT	CASSHRLGTLNTEAFF
TRBV5-6	-	TRBJ1-6	-	-	CASSFGQGNSPFHF
TRBV6-6	TRBD1	TRBJ1-6	-	TGTGCCAGCAGTTACTCGATAGGGACAGGGGAACCCCTCCACTTT	CASSYSIGTGEPLHF
TRBV11-3	TRBD2	TRBJ2-3	once	TGTGCCAGCAGCTTAGGAGGACTAGCTAGCACAGATACGCAGTATTTT	CASSLGGLASTDTQYF
TRBV30	TRBD1	TRBJ1-4	few	TGTGCCTGGAGTACAGGGGCGGCTAATGAAAAACTGTTTTTT	CAWSTGAANEKLFF
TRBV6-1	-	TRBJ1-2	once	TGTGCCAGCAGTGGATCGACAGAATATGGCTACACCTTC	CASSGSTEYGYTF
TRBV1	-	TRBJ2-5	-	TGCACCAGCAGCCAAGATCCCCTTTTTGAAGCGGGGTCACAAGAGACCCAGTACTTC	CTSSQDPLFEAGSQETQYF
TRBV19	-	TRBJ1-3	once	TGTGCCAGTAGTCCTGCTACAGGCCGAAACACCATATATTTT	CASSPATGRNTIYF
TRBV4-3	TRBD1	TRBJ2-5	-	TGCGCCAGCAGCCAAGAAAGAATGACAGGGGCAGAGACCCAGTACTTC	CASSQERMTGAETQYF
TRBV27	TRBD2	TRBJ2-3	-	TGTGCCAGCAGTCTCGGACTAGCGGGGGACCTGCTGAACCACGACACAGATACGCAGTATTTT	CASSLGLAGDLLNHDTDTQYF
TRBV7-2	-	TRBJ1-1	once	TGTGCCAGCAGCTCCAGGACAAGCTTCACTGAAGCTTTCTTT	CASSSRTSFTEAFF
TRBV7-3	TRBD2	TRBJ2-3	-	TGTGCCAGCAGCCCCTCGGCTAGCGGGGGTGGCACAGATACGCAGTATTTT	CASSPSASGGGTDTQYF
TRBV2	-	TRBJ1-1	-	TGTGCCAGCAGCAAAGGGGGGGCGACTGAAGCTTTCTTT	CASSKGGATEAFF
TRBV6-5	TRBD1	TRBJ1-3	-	TGTGCCAGCAGGCCACAGGGGGCTGGAAACACCATATATTTT	CASRPQGAGNTIYF
TRBV9	-	TRBJ1-1	-	TGTGCCAGCAGCTCGGGGAACACTGAAGCTTTCTTT	CASSSGNTEAFF
TRBV7-6	TRBD2	TRBJ2-5	few	TGTGCCAGCAGTCTAGCGGGGGGGGAGACCCAGTACTTC	CASSLAGGETQYF
TRBV19	TRBD1	TRBJ2-3	-	TGTGCCAGTAGTCCACGGCGGACAGGCCCCACAGATACGCAGTATTTT	CASSPRRTGPTDTQYF
TRBV10-3	TRBD1	TRBJ1-5	-	TGTGCCATCAGTGTCACCGGGACAGGGGATCAGCCCCAGCATTTT	CAISVTGTGDQPQHF
TRBV5-1	-	TRBJ1-5	once	TGCGCCAGCAGTCCGTCGGGGACTAACAATCAGCCCCAGCATTTT	CASSPSGTNNQPQHF
TRBV5-4	-	TRBJ2-2	-	TGTGCCAGCAGCATAGGACAGCCGAACACCGGGGAGCTGTTTTTT	CASSIGQPNTGELFF
TRBV7-7	-	TRBJ2-7	once	TGTGCCAGCAGCTTGGACAGATTCTACGAGCAGTACTTC	CASSLDRFYEQYF
TRBV28	TRBD1	TRBJ2-1	few	TGTGCCAGCAGCCGATGGACAGGTAAAGGCAATGAGCAGTTCTTC	CASSRWTGKGNEQFF
TRBV19	-	TRBJ1-2	-	TGTGCCAGTAGTCCAGGCAACTATGGCTACACCTTC	CASSPGNYGYTF
TRBV10-1	-	TRBJ1-6	-	TGCGCCAGCCAGAGGGAGACTAATTCACCCCTCCACTTT	CASQRETNSPLHF
TRBV14	TRBD2	TRBJ2-5	-	TGTGCCAGCAGCCTGGGGAGGGACCTTGAGTACTTC	CASSLGRDLEYF
TRBV28	-	TRBJ2-7	few	TGTGCCAGCAGTCTCGGGACAAGCTACGAGCAGTACTTC	CASSLGTSYEQYF
TRBV6-5	TRBD1	TRBJ2-5	-	TGTGCCAGCAGTTCCGTCAGGGGGCGTCAAGAGACCCAGTACTTC	CASSSVRGRQETQYF
TRBV6-5	-	TRBJ1-5	once	TGTGCCAGCAGTTACAGGGGGTTAGGTCTCAATCAGCCCCAGCATTTT	CASSYRGLGLNQPQHF
TRBV30	-	TRBJ2-3	-	TGTGCCTGGAGTCCCGTCGGGGGAGGAGATACGCAGTATTTT	CAWSPVGGGDTQYF
TRBV10-2	-	TRBJ2-3	-	TGCGCCAGCAGAGGGACATATGAGGGAGATACGCAGTATTTT	CASRGTYEGDTQYF